These 26 T cell receptor beta chains came from one sample sequenced in a study of PD-1 blockade in classical Hodgkin lymphoma. Clones were sequenced by immunoSEQ multiplex PCR, and TCRdb holds only the in-frame ones, with some missing. Found here are 4,000 to 5,000 clones, over 75% of them singletons; the top ten hold about 28%. Each patient experienced a relapse that followed autologous stem cell transplantation, and brentuximab vedotin exposure varied. The authors purified CD4+ T cells from thawed PBMCs by magnetic negative selection. The sample was CD4+ T cells from blood, taken at baseline. Source of these receptors: a human donor with classical Hodgkin lymphoma.

The J gene is TRBJ2-2, the V gene TRBV4-1; possibly TRBD1 or TRBD2 for D (6 bases each). Trimming stripped 4 bases from V and 4 bases from J, with 16 bases between. CDR1 MGHRA and CDR2 YSYEKL come from the germline V gene. The CDR3 has 16 residues. CDR3 bases: TGCGCCAGCAGCCCCCGAGGGGGGCGGTTCACCGGGGAGCTGTTTTTT. This encodes CASSPRGGRFTGELFF.

J is TRBJ2-3 and V is TRBV2, with D unresolved. The CDR3 runs 13 residues. Trimming removed 6 bases from V and 6 bases from J, with 13 bases in between. Germline CDR1 SNHLY, CDR2 FYNNEI. The DNA of the CDR3 is TGTGCCAGCAGCGGTCTTAATAGGGATACGCAGTATTTT. Its translation: CASSGLNRDTQYF.

This clone came up a few times. The rearrangement links TRBV4-1 to TRBJ2-2; D is possibly TRBD1 (6 bases). Germline V gene data show CDR1 as MGHRA and CDR2 as YSYEKL. The CDR3 totals 13 residues. V was clipped by 6 bases and J by 3 bases, with 8 bases between them. For the CDR3, the DNA is TGCGCCAGCAGAAACAGGGACACCGGGGAGCTGTTTTTT. Its translation is CASRNRDTGELFF.

This chain uses TRBV5-1 with TRBJ1-3; D remains ambiguous. The ends were cut back, 0 bases at V and 4 bases at J, with 5 bases in the middle. Germline V gene data show CDR1 as SGHRS and CDR2 as YFSETQ. The length of the CDR3 is 13 residues. Written as DNA, the CDR3 is TGCGCCAGCAGCTTGGACGAGGGAAACACCATATATTTT. Translated, it gives CASSLDEGNTIYF.

The V gene is TRBV18, the J gene TRBJ2-1, with 12 bases identical to TRBD1. Germline CDR1 and CDR2: KGHSH and LQKENI. With V trimmed by 4 bases and J by 8 bases, 12 bases remained unmatched. The CDR3 has 17 residues. Written as DNA, the CDR3 is TGTGCCAGCTCACTAGCCCCTGGGACAGGGGGCCGCGATGAGCAGTTCTTC. This gives the protein CASSLAPGTGGRDEQFF. Based on the CDR3 plus reference TRBV18 and TRBJ2-1, the full variable domain is NAGVMQNPRHLVRRRGQEARLRCSPMKGHSHVYWYRQLPEEGLKFMVYLQKENIIDESGMPKERFSAEFPKEGPSILRIQQVVRGDSAAYFCASSLAPGTGGRDEQFFGPGTRLTVL.

This chain links TRBV29-1 with TRBJ2-3; 10 bases align to TRBD1. V lost 7 bases, J lost 3 bases, and 4 bases stayed unmatched. Germline V gene sequence: CDR1 SQVTM, CDR2 ANQGSEA. CDR3 length: 13 residues. In nucleotides, the CDR3 is TGCAGCGGGGGACAGGGGAGGACAGATACGCAGTATTTT. Its translation: CSGGQGRTDTQYF.

The gene calls are TRBV7-3 and TRBJ2-7; 8 bases line up with TRBD1. Per germline, CDR1 SGHTA and CDR2 FQGTGA. The V and J ends lost 2 bases and 2 bases, in that order; junction bases with no gene match: 5. This CDR3 has 15 amino acids. This CDR3 reads CASSLSPTGAYEQYF. For the CDR3, the DNA is TGTGCCAGCAGCTTATCCCCGACAGGGGCCTACGAGCAGTACTTC.

The chain recombines TRBV30 with TRBJ2-3; TRBD1 matches 10 bases. CDR3 length: 15 amino acids. V was pared by 3 bases and J by 5 bases, with 8 bases of the junction left unmatched. Germline CDR1 reads GTSNPN; CDR2 reads SVGIG (reference sequence). The CDR3 loop is CAWSSGTGARDTQYF. The DNA for the CDR3 is TGTGCCTGGAGCTCAGGGACAGGGGCCCGAGATACGCAGTATTTT.

The chain has TRBV15 and TRBJ2-1, with 11 bases identical to TRBD2. Germline V lookup: CDR1 LNHNV, CDR2 YYDKDF (reference sequence). The CDR3 consists of 19 residues. The ends lost 0 bases at V and 4 bases at J; junction bases unmatched: 11. CDR3 residues: CATSRDLGSSGRAYNEQFF. Written as DNA, the CDR3 is TGTGCCACCAGCAGAGATTTGGGCAGTAGCGGGAGGGCTTACAATGAGCAGTTCTTC.

V gene TRBV7-9 combines with J gene TRBJ2-2; D uncertain. Trimming pared 6 bases from V and 2 bases from J, leaving 13 bases between. This CDR3 region has 15 residues. Germline CDR1 reads SEHNR; CDR2 reads FQNEAQ (reference sequence). The CDR3 DNA reads TGTGCCAGCAGTCGAGTTGGTTTAAACACCGGGGAGCTGTTTTTT. It specifies CASSRVGLNTGELFF.

The chain recombines TRBV4-2 with TRBJ2-3; TRBD1 is a possible D gene (7 bases). The CDR3 extends over 15 amino acids. The ends were cut back, 7 bases at V and 0 bases at J, with 14 bases in the middle. Germline-derived CDR1 and CDR2 are LGHNA and YNFKEQ. CDR3 sequence (DNA): TGTGCCAGCACCAGGGGGGCGGAAAGCACAGATACGCAGTATTTT. Translation gives CASTRGAESTDTQYF.

Only a few counts were recorded for this clone. The V call is TRBV6-5, the J call TRBJ1-6, with 9 bases identical to TRBD1. The length of the CDR3 is 15 residues. The germline gives CDR1 MNHEY, CDR2 SVGAGI. Trimming cost V 5 bases and J 11 bases; bases outside gene matches: 10. CDR3 protein: CASSIAGTGYAPLHF. Written as DNA, the CDR3 is TGTGCCAGCAGTATCGCCGGGACAGGGTACGCACCCCTCCACTTT.

This chain connects TRBV4-2 to TRBJ2-1; 10 bases match TRBD1. V lost 5 bases and J lost 9; bases outside the gene matches: 10. Germline CDR1 and CDR2: LGHNA and YNFKEQ. There are 15 residues in the CDR3. The CDR3 reads CASSDRGQGKPEQFF. In DNA, the CDR3 is TGTGCCAGCAGCGACAGGGGACAGGGGAAGCCTGAGCAGTTCTTC.

The V call is TRBV6-1, the J call TRBJ2-3, with D possibly TRBD1 on 6 matching bases. There are 14 residues in the CDR3. V gave up 7 bases and J gave up 3 bases, with 14 bases separating them. CDR1 is MNHNS and CDR2 is SASEGT in the germline V gene. Written as DNA, the CDR3 is TGTGCCAGCATGACAGGTACCAAGACAGATACGCAGTATTTT. Protein product: CASMTGTKTDTQYF.

CDR3 residues: CATSGQGRRNEQFF. CDR3 in DNA: TGTGCCACTTCGGGGCAGGGACGGAGGAATGAGCAGTTCTTC. The chain carries TRBV6-1 and TRBJ2-1; D is perhaps TRBD1 or TRBD2 (5 bases each). This CDR3 has 14 amino acids. Germline CDR1 MNHNS, CDR2 SASEGT. The V gene lost 10 bases and the J gene lost 7 bases, with 20 bases spanning the gap.

V usage is TRBV12-5 and J usage is TRBJ1-2; possible D gene TRBD1, 6 bases. Trimming pared 5 bases from V and 4 bases from J, leaving 14 bases between. The CDR3 runs 14 residues. The germline V gene encodes CDR1 LGHNT and CDR2 FRNRAP. This CDR3 is CASGLWGALYGYTF. CDR3 DNA sequence: TGTGCTAGTGGTCTATGGGGGGCCCTCTATGGCTACACCTTC.

The chain carries TRBV7-3 and TRBJ2-3; 7 bases are shared with TRBD2. This CDR3 spans 15 amino acids. Germline CDR1 and CDR2: SGHTA and FQGTGA. V shed 5 bases, J shed 4 bases, and the junction held 9 bases outside the gene matches. The CDR3 region has the DNA TGTGCCAGCAGCCCGACGACTAGCAGGGCAGATACGCAGTATTTT. Amino acid sequence: CASSPTTSRADTQYF.

There are a few counts of this clone. The genes are TRBV5-1 and TRBJ2-3; D uncertain. Trimming left V 4 bases short and J 3 bases short, with 12 bases between. Germline CDR1 SGHRS, CDR2 YFSETQ. CDR3 size: 14 residues. The CDR3 DNA sequence: TGCGCCAGCAGCCCCATCCGAGGTACAGATACGCAGTATTTT. Encoded protein: CASSPIRGTDTQYF.

This sequence joins TRBV18 and TRBJ2-2, with 9 bases fitting TRBD2. Germline V gives CDR1 KGHSH, CDR2 LQKENI. The trim removed 0 bases at V and 4 bases at J, leaving 6 bases unmatched. The CDR3 covers 17 residues. CDR3 in DNA: TGTGCCAGCTCACCACCGGGAACAGCGGGAGGCACCGGGGAGCTGTTTTTT. Translation gives CASSPPGTAGGTGELFF.

The CDR3 sequence is CASSPLGGVDTEAFF. As DNA, the CDR3 is TGTGCCAGCAGCCCTCTTGGGGGGGTGGACACTGAAGCTTTCTTT. V usage is TRBV7-2 and J usage is TRBJ1-1; D perhaps matches TRBD1 (5 bases). Germline assignment: CDR1 SGHTA and CDR2 FQGNSA. The CDR3 runs to 15 residues. Trimming took off 5 bases at V and 3 bases at J, with 16 bases between the two ends.

The chain is built from TRBV30 and TRBJ2-1; no clear D gene. This CDR3 is built from 12 residues. V was shortened by 2 bases and J by 9 bases, with 11 bases between the two germline ends. Germline V gene sequence: CDR1 GTSNPN, CDR2 SVGIG (reference sequence). The CDR3 bases are TGTGCCTGGAGTCTGGTCGTCGGTGAGCAGTTCTTC. Encoded protein: CAWSLVVGEQFF.

The chain employs TRBV5-1 and TRBJ1-4; unclear D gene. Deletions cut 0 bases from V and 7 bases from J, with 10 bases between. CDR3 length: 14 amino acids. Germline assignment: CDR1 SGHRS and CDR2 YFSETQ. The CDR3 sequence: CASSLGQEAEKLFF. The CDR3 DNA is TGCGCCAGCAGCTTGGGCCAGGAGGCTGAAAAACTGTTTTTT. Variable domain in full (rest from reference TRBV5-1 and TRBJ1-4): KAGVTQTPRYLIKTRGQQVTLSCSPISGHRSVSWYQQTPGQGLQFLFEYFSETQRNKGNFPGRFSGRQFSNSRSEMNVSTLELGDSALYLCASSLGQEAEKLFFGSGTQLSVL.

The V gene is TRBV6-5, the J gene TRBJ2-1, with D unresolved. The germline V and J ends were trimmed by 2 bases and 6 bases, with 8 bases remaining between them. Germline lookup yields CDR1 MNHEY and CDR2 SVGAGI. This CDR3 spans 13 amino acids. The chain's CDR3 is CASSYGRSNEQFF. As DNA, the CDR3 is TGTGCCAGCAGTTACGGTCGATCCAATGAGCAGTTCTTC.

This chain connects TRBV5-5 to TRBJ2-7; D unclear. The V and J ends lost 3 bases and 2 bases respectively, with 3 bases between them. This CDR3 has 11 amino acids. The V gene's germline CDR1 is SGHKS and CDR2 YYEKEE (reference sequence). CDR3 sequence reads: CASSSTYEQYF. The CDR3 DNA sequence: TGTGCCAGCAGCTCAACCTACGAGCAGTACTTC.

This clone was counted a single time. The chain links TRBV5-4 to TRBJ2-5; D call uncertain. Germline CDR1 is SGHNT and CDR2 is YYREEE (reference sequence). The germline V and J ends were trimmed by 3 bases and 5 bases, with 14 bases remaining between them. The length of the CDR3 is 14 residues. CDR3 amino acids: CASSWKVLGETQYF. The CDR3 nucleotides are TGTGCCAGCAGCTGGAAGGTGCTAGGGGAGACCCAGTACTTC.

The CDR3 spells CASSLEGSEKLFF. The DNA of the CDR3 is TGCGCCAGCAGCTTGGAGGGCAGTGAAAAACTGTTTTTT. The chain uses TRBV5-1 and TRBJ1-4; D unclear. Looked up from germline, CDR1 is SGHRS and CDR2 is YFSETQ. The V and J ends lost 0 bases and 7 bases respectively, with 7 bases between them. This CDR3 is built from 13 residues. The full variable domain, in which reference TRBV5-1 and TRBJ1-4 provide the parts outside the CDR3, is KAGVTQTPRYLIKTRGQQVTLSCSPISGHRSVSWYQQTPGQGLQFLFEYFSETQRNKGNFPGRFSGRQFSNSRSEMNVSTLELGDSALYLCASSLEGSEKLFFGSGTQLSVL.